This passage covers 5 T cell receptor beta chains from one sample sequenced in a study of T cell repertoires and Cas9 in healthy adults (dated by TCRdb to about 2018). To prepare the library, the immunoSEQ multiplex PCR assay was applied. This immuneACCESS table, as held by TCRdb, lists in-frame sequences with V and J called but not all clones. Of the missing ones, under half trace to an unresolved V gene in checked studies; the others have no known cause. Counted in this sample were roughly 13,000 clones; about 88% of them appeared once. About 1.5% of the sample rests with the top ten. Sequenced sample: Tregs (CD4+, CD25+, CD127-, CD137-, CD154-) from PBMCs; culture status not recorded. The receptors shown here come from a human donor in good health.

This clone has a handful of counts. The V gene is TRBV18, the J gene TRBJ1-4; D not resolved. Trimming pared 5 bases from V and 0 bases from J, leaving 4 bases between. The CDR3 extends over 13 amino acids. Germline V lookup: CDR1 KGHSH, CDR2 LQKENI. The CDR3 spells CASSTATNEKLFF. CDR3 sequence (DNA): TGTGCCAGCTCAACAGCAACTAATGAAAAACTGTTTTTT.

In this sample, this clone turned up a few times. The V call is TRBV19, the J call TRBJ1-4; D uncertain. The V and J ends lost 3 bases and 5 bases respectively, with 13 bases between them. This CDR3 region has 15 residues. Germline loops: CDR1 LNHDA, CDR2 SQIVND (reference sequence). CDR3: CASSMGRDKNEKLFF. The DNA for the CDR3 is TGTGCCAGTAGTATGGGGAGGGATAAAAATGAAAAACTGTTTTTT.

This chain joins TRBV5-4 and TRBJ1-6; 8 bases are shared with TRBD1. This CDR3 region has 16 residues. Per germline, CDR1 SGHNT and CDR2 YYREEE (reference sequence). V dropped 3 bases and J dropped 1; count of bases not matched to a gene: 3. The CDR3 protein is CASSSGGASYNSPLHF. For the CDR3, the DNA is TGTGCCAGCAGCTCAGGGGGCGCTTCCTATAATTCACCCCTCCACTTT.

The chain uses TRBV4-3 and TRBJ2-7; D remains unclear. CDR1 is LGHNA and CDR2 is YSLEER in the germline V gene. CDR3 size: 14 residues. V was clipped by 7 bases and J by 0 bases, with 13 bases between them. Written as DNA, the CDR3 is TGCGCCAGCAAAGCCACGGCAGTCTCCTACGAGCAGTACTTC. Amino acids: CASKATAVSYEQYF.

A remark on this clone: Different DNA sequences within this sample yield the same CDR3. This chain links TRBV5-1 with TRBJ1-2, with TRBD1 as a possible D gene (6 bases). Germline CDR1 is SGHRS and CDR2 is YFSETQ. CDR3 length: 17 amino acids. Deletions cut 0 bases from V and 1 base from J, with 16 bases between. CDR3 loop: CASSLAPSGQLNYGYTF. Written as DNA, the CDR3 is TGCGCCAGCAGCTTGGCCCCGAGCGGACAGCTTAACTATGGCTACACCTTC.